Below, one T cell receptor (beta chain) is given with its context. Its antigen is not known. These data belong to a study of shared clonotypes between healthy human individuals. Study details: Contributing individuals were a couple of females and three males aged 18 to 49. Each donor contributed plates that comprised three CD4 naive, three CD4 memory, two CD8 naive and one CD8 memory.

Study results and limitations: As a rule, naive subsets had a larger estimated richness than memory subsets.

Using immunoSEQ multiplex PCR, the repertoire was profiled, and TCRdb retains in-frame clones only, with some absent. The data show about 1.9 million clones, around 93% seen once. The CDR3 sequence is 17 residues long. V was clipped by 0 bases and J by 2 bases, with 13 bases between them. Germline V gene data show CDR1 as SGHVS and CDR2 as FQNEAQ. Selected positively for CCR7 and CD45RO-negative, naive CD8 cells excluded terminally differentiated effector memory CD45RA+ cells. Donors were healthy HIV-negative adults without recently reported acute infections or vaccinations. The sequence came from a man between 18 and 35 years old in good health. Some clones in this sample may be carry-over from other donors' samples. The rearrangement links TRBV7-8 to TRBJ2-2; perhaps D is TRBD1 or TRBD2 (5 bases each). Sequencing used naive CD8+ T cells from PBMCs. The CDR3 here is CASSLAPYGANTGELFF. The DNA of the CDR3 is TGTGCCAGCAGCTTAGCGCCTTACGGGGCCAACACCGGGGAGCTGTTTTTT.